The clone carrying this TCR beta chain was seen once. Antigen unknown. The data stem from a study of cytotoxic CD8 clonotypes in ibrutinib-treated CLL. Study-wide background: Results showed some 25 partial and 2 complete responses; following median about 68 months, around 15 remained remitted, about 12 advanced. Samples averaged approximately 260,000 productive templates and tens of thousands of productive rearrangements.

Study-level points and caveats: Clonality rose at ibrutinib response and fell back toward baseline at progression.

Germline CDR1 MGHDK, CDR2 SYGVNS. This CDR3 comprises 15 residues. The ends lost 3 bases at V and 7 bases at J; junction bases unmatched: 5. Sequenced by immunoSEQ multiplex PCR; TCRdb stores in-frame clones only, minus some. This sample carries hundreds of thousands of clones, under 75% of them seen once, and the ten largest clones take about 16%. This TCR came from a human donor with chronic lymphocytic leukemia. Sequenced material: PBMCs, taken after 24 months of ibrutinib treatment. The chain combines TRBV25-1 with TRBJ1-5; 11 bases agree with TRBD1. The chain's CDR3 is CASSEGQGGTQPQHF. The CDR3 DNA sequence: TGTGCCAGCAGTGAGGGACAGGGGGGGACCCAGCCCCAGCATTTT.